This entry lists 29 T cell receptor beta chains sequenced from one sample in a study of control samples from healthy donors and cancer patients. Some clones are missing from TCRdb's copy, which holds only in-frame ones; the method was immunoSEQ multiplex PCR. The data contain about 94,000 clones, around nine tenths of them singletons. Sequencing was carried out using blood. Receptors were obtained from a woman aged 18-29 years in good health.

The V gene is TRBV27, the J gene TRBJ2-3; D may match TRBD1 or TRBD2 (5 bases each). The CDR3 is 13 residues long. Germline CDR1 and CDR2: MNHEY and SMNVEV (reference sequence). V lost 5 bases to trimming and J lost 14 bases, with 20 bases between them. CDR3 residues: CASSLAGALLGYF. The CDR3 DNA reads as TGTGCCAGCAGTCTCGCCGGGGCCTTGCTGGGGTATTTT.

The chain recombines TRBV7-3 with TRBJ2-5, with no clear D. The CDR3 sequence is 14 residues long. V gave up 5 bases and J gave up 5 bases, with 15 bases separating them. Looked up from germline, CDR1 is SGHTA and CDR2 is FQGTGA. The CDR3 sequence is CASSNFGPSETQYF. DNA of the CDR3: TGTGCCAGCAGCAATTTCGGGCCTTCGGAGACCCAGTACTTC.

The genes are TRBV9 and TRBJ1-1; D not certain. From germline, CDR1 is SGDLS and CDR2 YYNGEE. The CDR3 runs to 14 residues. V was clipped by 1 base and J by 4 bases, with 11 bases between them. The CDR3 loop is CASSVIAGATEAFF. The CDR3 DNA reads as TGTGCCAGCAGCGTAATCGCGGGCGCCACTGAAGCTTTCTTT. The full variable domain, completed using reference TRBV9 and TRBJ1-1, is DSGVTQTPKHLITATGQRVTLRCSPRSGDLSVYWYQQSLDQGLQFLIQYYNGEERAKGNILERFSAQQFPDLHSELNLSSLELGDSALYFCASSVIAGATEAFFGQGTRLTVV.

This chain links TRBV5-4 with TRBJ1-2, with D maybe TRBD1 (5 bases). The CDR3 sequence is 14 residues long. V was cut by 4 bases and J by 6 bases, with 16 bases left in between. CDR1 is SGHNT, CDR2 YYREEE, per germline (reference sequence). This CDR3 is CASSRDREYDGYTF. The CDR3 region has the DNA TGTGCCAGCAGCCGGGACCGAGAGTACGATGGCTACACCTTC.

J is TRBJ1-2 and V is TRBV19, with D hard to call. V was trimmed by 6 bases and J by 2 bases, leaving 16 bases between them. The CDR3 length is 15 residues. Germline CDR1 LNHDA, CDR2 SQIVND (reference sequence). The CDR3 DNA reads as TGTGCCAGTAGCCCACGTACGGTCCACAACTATGGCTACACCTTC. Translated, it gives CASSPRTVHNYGYTF.

The chain combines TRBV5-4 with TRBJ2-1; the D gene could be TRBD1 or TRBD2 (5 bases each). Germline CDR1 is SGHNT and CDR2 is YYREEE (reference sequence). Trimming left V 1 base short and J 9 bases short, with 11 bases between. The CDR3 length is 13 residues. The CDR3: CASSLIGGGEQFF. CDR3 bases: TGTGCCAGCAGCTTGATTGGGGGTGGTGAGCAGTTCTTC. The full variable domain, with the rest looked up from reference TRBV5-4 and TRBJ2-1, is ETGVTQSPTHLIKTRGQQVTLRCSSQSGHNTVSWYQQALGQGPQFIFQYYREEENGRGNFPPRFSGLQFPNYSSELNVNALELDDSALYLCASSLIGGGEQFFGPGTRLTVL.

This sequence joins TRBV20-1 and TRBJ2-1; D not resolved. CDR1 and CDR2 (germline): DFQATT, SNEGSKA (reference sequence). CDR3 size: 11 residues. V dropped 3 bases and J dropped 8 bases, with 8 bases sitting between them. The CDR3 reads CSASPGDEQFF. The CDR3, as DNA: TGCAGTGCTAGTCCAGGCGATGAGCAGTTCTTC.

The chain's CDR3 is CASSESRGGLRETQYF. The CDR3 DNA follows: TGTGCCAGCAGTGAATCGCGGGGGGGCCTTCGAGAGACCCAGTACTTC. This sequence joins TRBV2 and TRBJ2-5; 9 bases align to TRBD2. CDR1 SNHLY and CDR2 FYNNEI come from the germline V gene. V lost 2 bases and J lost 4; bases outside the gene matches: 8. This CDR3 region has 16 residues.

This clone was seen only once. The J gene is TRBJ2-3, the V gene TRBV11-2, with a weak D call TRBD2 (7 bases). The CDR3 is 15 residues long. V dropped 1 base and J dropped 5 bases, with 13 bases sitting between them. The V gene's germline CDR1 is SGHAT and CDR2 FQNNGV. CDR3 region: CASSLGGGARDTQYF. The DNA of the CDR3 is TGTGCCAGCAGCTTAGGTGGGGGGGCTAGAGATACGCAGTATTTT.

V is TRBV7-9 and J is TRBJ2-6, with unresolved D. Germline CDR1 is SEHNR and CDR2 is FQNEAQ (reference sequence). Between the trimmed V and J ends, which lost 8 bases and 3 bases, there was a span of 17 bases. The CDR3 spans 16 residues. CDR3: CASGLHSLSGANVLTF. The CDR3 DNA sequence: TGTGCCAGCGGATTGCACTCTCTAAGTGGGGCCAACGTCCTGACTTTC.

The V gene is TRBV4-1, the J gene TRBJ1-1; 9 nucleotides line up with TRBD1. Looked up from germline, CDR1 is MGHRA and CDR2 is YSYEKL. The length of the CDR3 is 15 residues. After removal of 2 bases from V and 4 bases from J, the junction contained 5 bases not matched to a gene. In DNA, the CDR3 is TGCGCCAGCAGCCAACAAACAGGGGGCGGCACTGAAGCTTTCTTT. Amino acids: CASSQQTGGGTEAFF.

The V call is TRBV18, the J call TRBJ1-1; D not resolved. The CDR3 totals 13 residues. CDR1 KGHSH and CDR2 LQKENI come from the germline V gene. V lost 4 bases, J lost 1 base, and 7 bases lay in between. The CDR3 region is CASSRAGNTEAFF. The CDR3, as DNA: TGTGCCAGCTCACGGGCGGGGAACACTGAAGCTTTCTTT.

V usage is TRBV19 and J usage is TRBJ1-1, with D tentatively TRBD1 (5 bases). Trimming shortened V by 5 bases and J by 0 bases, and 19 bases separated the two germline ends. The germline gives CDR1 LNHDA, CDR2 SQIVND (reference sequence). This CDR3 is built from 17 residues. In DNA form, the CDR3 reads TGTGCCAGTAGTTCGCTCCCGGGACGGAAAATGAACACTGAAGCTTTCTTT. Translating gives CASSSLPGRKMNTEAFF. The whole variable domain, remainder taken from reference TRBV19 and TRBJ1-1, is DGGITQSPKYLFRKEGQNVTLSCEQNLNHDAMYWYRQDPGQGLRLIYYSQIVNDFQKGDIAEGYSVSREKKESFPLTVTSAQKNPTAFYLCASSSLPGRKMNTEAFFGQGTRLTVV.

The chain joins TRBV7-2 to TRBJ1-1; 8 bases are a match to TRBD1. The CDR3 loop spans 15 amino acids. The germline CDR1 and CDR2 sequences are SGHTA and FQGNSA. V lost 5 bases and J lost 7; bases outside the gene matches: 12. The CDR3 here is CASSRGGTGFIEAFF. The CDR3 nucleotides are TGTGCCAGCAGCCGGGGGGGGACAGGATTTATTGAAGCTTTCTTT. The complete variable domain, with remaining parts taken from reference TRBV7-2 and TRBJ1-1, reads GAGVSQSPSNKVTEKGKDVELRCDPISGHTALYWYRQSLGQGLEFLIYFQGNSAPDKSGLPSDRFSAERTGGSVSTLTIQRTQQEDSAVYLCASSRGGTGFIEAFFGQGTRLTVV.

The chain uses TRBV7-2 and TRBJ1-1; D remains unclear. The CDR3 has 15 residues. Per germline, CDR1 SGHTA and CDR2 FQGNSA. Trimming removed 5 bases at V and 4 bases at J, with 17 bases between. The CDR3 protein is CASSPPIHAGTEAFF. CDR3 in DNA: TGTGCCAGCAGCCCACCCATTCATGCTGGCACTGAAGCTTTCTTT.

The chain uses TRBV15 and TRBJ1-5; D uncertain. From germline, CDR1 is LNHNV and CDR2 YYDKDF (reference sequence). V dropped 3 bases and J dropped 6 bases, with 12 bases sitting between them. This CDR3 spans 14 amino acids. CDR3 in DNA: TGTGCCACCAGCAGGGAATGGGAGGGTCAGCCCCAGCATTTT. Its protein product is CATSREWEGQPQHF.

This chain connects TRBV7-3 to TRBJ2-3; no clear D. V gave up 1 base and J gave up 5 bases, with 10 bases separating them. Germline V gene data show CDR1 as SGHTA and CDR2 as FQGTGA. The CDR3 is 14 amino acids. CDR3 in DNA: TGTGCCAGCAGCTTAATGTTCGGCGTAGATACGCAGTATTTT. This sequence encodes CASSLMFGVDTQYF.

The rearrangement links TRBV24-1 to TRBJ2-7; D unresolved. This CDR3 region has 16 residues. Trimming shortened V by 3 bases and J by 3 bases, and 17 bases separated the two germline ends. Germline V gene sequence: CDR1 KGHDR, CDR2 SFDVKD. The CDR3 DNA follows: TGTGCCACCAGTGATAATATAGGACCCTCATTCTACGAGCAGTACTTC. It encodes CATSDNIGPSFYEQYF.

The rearrangement joins TRBV5-8 to TRBJ2-5; no definite D call. The germline CDR1 and CDR2 sequences are SGHTS and YDEGEE. V lost 4 bases and J 0 bases, leaving 13 bases between the germline ends. The CDR3 length is 15 residues. This CDR3 reads CASSQNALYQETQYF. The CDR3 nucleotides are TGTGCCAGCAGCCAGAATGCGCTGTACCAAGAGACCCAGTACTTC.

The chain carries TRBV6-6 and TRBJ1-6; 7 bases match TRBD1. The CDR3 has 14 amino acids. Looked up from germline, CDR1 is MNHNY and CDR2 is SVGAGI (reference sequence). V trimming: 5 bases; J trimming: 6 bases; junction bases outside the gene matches: 4. The CDR3 sequence is CASSPGQINSPLHF. For the CDR3, the DNA is TGTGCCAGCAGTCCGGGACAGATTAATTCACCCCTCCACTTT.

The chain is built from TRBV29-1 and TRBJ2-1, with TRBD1 as a possible D gene (6 bases). Germline V gene data show CDR1 as SQVTM and CDR2 as ANQGSEA. V was trimmed by 5 bases and J by 3 bases, leaving 14 bases between them. The CDR3 has 14 residues. Here the CDR3 DNA reads TGCAGCGTTCTTGAGCAGGGGTACTACAATGAGCAGTTCTTC. This encodes CSVLEQGYYNEQFF.

This clone showed up just once. This chain uses TRBV6-5 with TRBJ2-7; the D call may be TRBD1 or TRBD2 (6 bases each). Germline V gene sequence: CDR1 MNHEY, CDR2 SVGAGI. The CDR3 runs 13 residues. V lost 6 bases, J lost 1 base, and 10 bases lay in between. CDR3 residues: CASRGGSSYEQYF. The DNA for the CDR3 is TGTGCCAGCAGGGGGGGCAGTTCCTACGAGCAGTACTTC.

The chain has TRBV7-8 and TRBJ1-4; tentative D call: TRBD1 (6 bases). The CDR3 loop spans 14 amino acids. Germline V lookup: CDR1 SGHVS, CDR2 FQNEAQ. With 5 bases removed from V and 3 bases from J, the gap between germline ends came to 10 bases. The CDR3 coding sequence is TGTGCCAGCAGCGTTAACAGGGCTAATGAAAAACTGTTTTTT. This sequence encodes CASSVNRANEKLFF.

The chain recombines TRBV3-1 (or the pseudogene TRBV3-2) with TRBJ2-7; D is unclear. V lost 1 base to trimming and J lost 3 bases, with 16 bases between them. In germline, CDR1 is LGHDT, CDR2 YNNKEL (reference sequence). This CDR3 region has 16 residues. This CDR3 is CASSQALRSRVYEQYF. CDR3 DNA sequence: TGTGCCAGCAGCCAAGCTCTCAGGAGTCGGGTCTACGAGCAGTACTTC.

The chain carries TRBV6-5 and TRBJ1-2, with a tentative D call TRBD1 (5 bases). Germline V gene sequence: CDR1 MNHEY, CDR2 SVGAGI. This CDR3 has 16 amino acids. V was pared by 4 bases and J by 8 bases, with 23 bases between. In DNA form, the CDR3 reads TGTGCCAGCAGTTCAGATTGGGACTTTGGAGGAGAGGGCTACACCTTC. Its protein product is CASSSDWDFGGEGYTF.

This chain joins TRBV5-1 and TRBJ1-1; 9 bases fit TRBD1. Germline V CDR1 and CDR2: SGHRS, YFSETQ. The CDR3 runs 16 residues. J gave up 4 bases and V 0 bases, and 7 bases lay outside the gene matches. Here the CDR3 DNA reads TGCGCCAGCAGCTTGGCCCGGGGACAGGGTGCCACTGAAGCTTTCTTT. This translates into CASSLARGQGATEAFF.

The chain has TRBV28 and TRBJ1-1, with a possible D match to TRBD1 (6 bases). Germline values: CDR1 MDHEN, CDR2 SYDVKM. Between the trimmed V and J ends, which lost 8 bases and 0 bases, there was a span of 13 bases. The length of the CDR3 is 14 residues. CDR3: CASDVQGVNTEAFF. The CDR3 DNA is TGTGCCAGCGATGTACAGGGAGTGAACACTGAAGCTTTCTTT. Full variable domain (missing parts from reference TRBV28 and TRBJ1-1): DVKVTQSSRYLVKRTGEKVFLECVQDMDHENMFWYRQDPGLGLRLIYFSYDVKMKEKGDIPEGYSVSREKKERFSLILESASTNQTSMYLCASDVQGVNTEAFFGQGTRLTVV.

This clone was seen only once. The chain couples TRBV10-3 to TRBJ2-7, with D unclear. The CDR3 length is 14 residues. Between the trimmed V and J ends, which lost 7 bases and 5 bases, there was a span of 18 bases. CDR1 and CDR2 from the germline V gene are ENHRY and SYGVKD. The CDR3 region is CAIKPASLLDEQYF. CDR3 DNA sequence: TGTGCCATCAAACCGGCCAGTCTCCTCGACGAGCAGTACTTC.

The chain has TRBV2 and TRBJ2-1; 9 nucleotides align to TRBD2. Germline CDR1 SNHLY, CDR2 FYNNEI. This CDR3 is built from 15 residues. The trim removed 5 bases at V and 7 bases at J, leaving 9 bases unmatched. The CDR3, as DNA: TGTGCCAGCAGTCTGGCGGGGGGGGCTCTAAATGAGCAGTTCTTC. Translated: CASSLAGGALNEQFF.